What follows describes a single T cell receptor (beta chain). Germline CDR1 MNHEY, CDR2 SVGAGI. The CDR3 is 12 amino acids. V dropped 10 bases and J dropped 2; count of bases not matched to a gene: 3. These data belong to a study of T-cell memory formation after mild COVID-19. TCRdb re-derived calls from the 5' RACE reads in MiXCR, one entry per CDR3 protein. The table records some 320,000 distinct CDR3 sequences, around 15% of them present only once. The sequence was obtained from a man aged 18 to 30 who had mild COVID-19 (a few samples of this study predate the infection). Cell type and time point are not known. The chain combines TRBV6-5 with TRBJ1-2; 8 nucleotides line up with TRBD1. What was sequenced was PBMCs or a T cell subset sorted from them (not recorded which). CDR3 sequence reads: CAIRGQNYGYTF. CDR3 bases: TGTGCCATCAGGGGGCAGAACTATGGCTACACCTTC.